Described below is a single T cell receptor (beta chain) sequence and its context. This specimen comes from a study of blood T cell repertoires in COVID-19. About the research overall: From the United States, Italy and Spain came samples of acute and convalescent COVID-19.

TCRdb's copy holds only in-frame clones and misses some; the assay was immunoSEQ multiplex PCR. The sample includes over 85,000 clones, approximately 80% of them seen just once. This clonotype originated in a man between 60 and 75 years old with active or convalescent COVID-19. The specimen sequenced was peripheral blood.

CDR3 sequence: CSASPLAEGEKLFF. Here the CDR3 DNA reads TGCAGTGCTAGTCCCTTAGCGGAGGGTGAAAAACTGTTTTTT. The chain has TRBV20-1 and TRBJ1-4; D not resolved. Trimming cost V 3 bases and J 7 bases, with 15 bases left between them. CDR3 length: 14 amino acids. The germline gives CDR1 DFQATT, CDR2 SNEGSKA (reference sequence).